This TCR beta chain was captured by sequencing in a study of T cells after yellow fever vaccination. As for this clonotype: The antigen is unknown.

Study-wide results and limits: Highly abundant clonotypes carried over from the bulk population could end up in FACS-sorted repertoires as contaminants. The booster response re-showed most primary clones: about 96% CD4, approximately 90% CD8. Weaker, the secondary response had a peak occurring faster, on day 5 versus 15.

MiXCR was run by TCRdb on the 5' RACE reads, yielding one entry per CDR3 protein. The sample includes approximately 510,000 distinct CDR3 sequences, 21% of them seen just once. CDR3 size: 16 residues. Germline V gene lookup returns CDR1 MDHEN and CDR2 SYDVKM. V shed 5 bases and J 3 bases; nucleotides not matched to a gene: 8. The J gene is TRBJ2-2, the V gene TRBV28; 8 nucleotides align to TRBD1. The sequence was obtained from a man in his late teens or twenties who received the YFV17D yellow fever vaccine. The sequencing here drew on PBMCs, taken approximately 22 days after the first yellow fever vaccination. The CDR3 nucleotides are TGTGCCAGCAGTGGATCCGGGACAGGTTACACCGGGGAGCTGTTTTTT. This codes for CASSGSGTGYTGELFF. Full variable domain (outside the CDR3, taken from reference TRBV28 and TRBJ2-2): DVKVTQSSRYLVKRTGEKVFLECVQDMDHENMFWYRQDPGLGLRLIYFSYDVKMKEKGDIPEGYSVSREKKERFSLILESASTNQTSMYLCASSGSGTGYTGELFFGEGSRLTVL.